This record concerns one TCR beta chain sequence. Antigen unknown. This sample is drawn from a study of PD-L1 blockade in urothelial cancer. Overall study: Median T cell yield per blood sample was about 150,000 cells.

Whole-study results and caveats: In blood sampled pretreatment, TCR clonality below the median predicted better survival.

V gave up 2 bases and J gave up 1 base, with 15 bases separating them. There are 17 residues in the CDR3. Germline V gene lookup returns CDR1 KGHSH and CDR2 LQKENI. Every PCR got spiked synthetic TCR analog templates. Generated by immunoSEQ multiplex PCR, the TCRdb table keeps only in-frame clones and is missing some. Of 17,000 or so clones detected, around 87% appear once; the ten largest clones hold 5.9%. This sample comprised PBMCs, obtained around atezolizumab (anti-PD-L1) treatment. V is TRBV18 and J is TRBJ2-4; TRBD1 might be the D (6 bases). The source is a man in his forties or fifties with urothelial cancer. As DNA, the CDR3 is TGTGCCAGCTCACCAAGGGGGTGGGGCACCGCCAAAAACATTCAGTACTTC. Translation gives CASSPRGWGTAKNIQYF.